Below, one T cell receptor beta chain is given with its context. The antigen is undetermined. The data were taken from a study of response to subunit inactivated influenza vaccine. Study-wide points: That few new T cells are recruited by each seasonal influenza vaccination was the authors' suggestion.

CDR1 MDHEN and CDR2 SYDVKM come from the germline V gene. This CDR3 contains 18 residues. Trimming removed 4 bases from V and 0 bases from J; junction bases left unmatched: 9. Each CDR3 protein is one row after TCRdb ran MiXCR on the RT-PCR reads. Altogether just under 550,000 distinct CDR3 sequences are present, under 30% being singletons, with the ten largest covering under 3.5%. This sample also belongs to another study, concerning T cells expressing NK-cell markers. That source adds: 5'RACE template switching with UMIs produced the TCR beta cDNA. Underlying the TCR beta repertoires were sorted CD3+CD56+NKG2C+, CD3+CD56+NKG2C- and CD3+CD56-NKG2C+ T cells. In about 6 donors, dominant CD3+CD56+NKG2C+ clonotypes ranked among the top 10 CD8+ clonotypes.

The starting material was CD4+ T cells sorted from PBMCs, obtained roughly 12 days after vaccination. V and J are TRBV28 and TRBJ2-1; 10 bases are shared with TRBD2. This sequence originates from a man aged 45-65 years who received an inactivated influenza vaccine. CDR3 DNA sequence: TGTGCCAGCAGTTCGGGACTAGCGCGACTTAGCTCCTACAATGAGCAGTTCTTC. Its protein is CASSSGLARLSSYNEQFF.